A selection of T cell receptor beta chains follows, all from one sample in a study of response to subunit inactivated influenza vaccine. TCRdb reanalysed the RT-PCR reads using MiXCR and keeps one entry per CDR3 protein. The sample carries around 850,000 distinct CDR3 sequences, roughly 20% recorded once. Sequencing was performed on PBMCs from blood, taken 5 days after vaccination. All receptors come from a man over 45 who received an inactivated influenza vaccine. Each CDR3 is given with its conserved first and last residue. Each record gives: J gene, D gene, V gene, clone size, CDR3 DNA, CDR3 protein. D genes are given only for firm matches. The size field is filled for only some rows; it gives once, few, many or a size class.

TRBJ2-7 . TRBV20-1 . TGCAGTGCTAGAGTGGGTGAAGGAGGCGAGCAGTACTTC CSARVGEGGEQYF
TRBJ1-2 TRBD1 TRBV6-2/TRBV6-3 . TGTGCCAGCAGTTACACCGGGACAGGGGGCGCGAAGTATGGCTACACCTTC CASSYTGTGGAKYGYTF
TRBJ1-5 . TRBV12-3/TRBV12-4 few TGTGCCAGCAGAACGACAGGTTACAAGGACCCCCAGCATTTT CASRTTGYKDPQHF
TRBJ1-5 TRBD1 TRBV20-1 few TGCAGTGCTGTCGACAGGGTCGGCAATCAGCCCCAGCATTTT CSAVDRVGNQPQHF
TRBJ2-1 . TRBV29-1 . TGCAGCGTTGCAGAGGAACTACGATACAATGAGCAGTTCTTC CSVAEELRYNEQFF
TRBJ1-1 TRBD1 TRBV24-1 few TGTGCCACCCGGGACAGAAACACTGAAGCTTTCTTT CATRDRNTEAFF
TRBJ2-3 . TRBV7-8 few TGTGCCAGCACCGACTTAGGACGGGACGGCACAGATACGCAGTATTTT CASTDLGRDGTDTQYF
TRBJ1-4 . TRBV5-1 few TGCGCCAGCAGTCCTCAGGGGAACACGGAAAAACTGTTTTTT CASSPQGNTEKLFF
TRBJ2-1 . TRBV12-5 . TGTGCTAGTGGTCCACGGGTGAATGAGCAGTTCTTC CASGPRVNEQFF
TRBJ2-1 . TRBV6-2/TRBV6-3 few TGTGCCAGCAGTTACTTTCTCAGTGCGGTAGGCAATGAGCAGTTCTTC CASSYFLSAVGNEQFF
TRBJ1-3 . TRBV20-1 few TGCAGTGCTAGCCCGACCGGTTCTGGAAACACCATATATTTT CSASPTGSGNTIYF
TRBJ2-3 . TRBV7-8 . TGTGCCAGCAGCTACCGGTCGGGGGCAGATACGCAGTATTTT CASSYRSGADTQYF
TRBJ2-7 . TRBV6-5 few TGTGCCAGCAGTTATCGGGGTTCGCGGTACGAGCAGTACTTC CASSYRGSRYEQYF
TRBJ2-1 TRBD2 TRBV9 few TGTGCCAGCAGCGGGAAGCGGGAGCTGGGGAATGAGCAGTTCTTC CASSGKRELGNEQFF
TRBJ1-1 . TRBV20-1 . TGCAGTGCGACGGACCCTCGCGGAACTGAAGCTTTCTTT CSATDPRGTEAFF
TRBJ1-3 . TRBV7-2 once TGTGCGAGCAGCTTCCGGAAGCTGAGCTCTGGAAACACCATATATTTT CASSFRKLSSGNTIYF
TRBJ2-1 TRBD2 TRBV12-3/TRBV12-4 . TGTGCCAGCACCATTGGGCCAGCGGGGGGCAATGAGCAGTTCTTC CASTIGPAGGNEQFF
TRBJ2-5 . TRBV5-1 . TGCGCCAGCAGCGCAGAACCCATCGGGGCCCAGTACTTC CASSAEPIGAQYF
TRBJ2-1 . TRBV30 few TGTGCCTGGAGTGTTGGAACGCATGAGCAGTTCTTC CAWSVGTHEQFF
TRBJ1-2 TRBD1 TRBV6-1 . TGTGCCAGCCAGGGGGGAAACTATGGCTACACCTTC CASQGGNYGYTF
TRBJ2-3 TRBD1 TRBV5-1 few TGCGCCAGCAGCCTCCAACAGGGGGGCACAGATACGCAGTATTTT CASSLQQGGTDTQYF
TRBJ2-2 . TRBV4-3 . TGCGCCAGCAGCCAAGATTCGGCGGGTCGGAACACCGGGGAGCTGTTTTTT CASSQDSAGRNTGELFF
TRBJ2-7 . TRBV6-2/TRBV6-3 . TGTGCCAGCAGAACGACAACAGGGACCCACGAGCAGTACTTC CASRTTTGTHEQYF
TRBJ2-5 TRBD1 TRBV12-3/TRBV12-4 few TGTGCCAGCAGACCGGGACAGACTATGGGAGAGACCCAGTACTTC CASRPGQTMGETQYF
TRBJ2-1 TRBD1 TRBV5-1 many TGCGCCAGCAGCTTGGAGGACAGGGAATACAATGAGCAGTTCTTC CASSLEDREYNEQFF
TRBJ2-1 . TRBV6-5 few TGTGCCAGCAGTTACTGGGCTGGTGAGCAGTTCTTC CASSYWAGEQFF
TRBJ1-2 . TRBV12-3/TRBV12-4 few TGTGCCAGCAGTCCTAGTTCCGGGGTTAGCTATGGCTACACCTTC CASSPSSGVSYGYTF
TRBJ1-5 . TRBV12-3/TRBV12-4 few TGTGCCAGCACCCTCGGGCTTCATAGCAATCAGCCCCAGCATTTT CASTLGLHSNQPQHF
TRBJ2-7 TRBD1 TRBV25-1 . TGTGCCAGCGGAGGACAGGGTGCCTACGAGCAGTACTTC CASGGQGAYEQYF
TRBJ2-1 TRBD2 TRBV20-1 few TGCAGTGCTAGAGCTGTGAAGCGGGAGGCTGAGCAGTTCTTC CSARAVKREAEQFF
TRBJ2-2 . TRBV12-3/TRBV12-4 . TGTGCCAGCAGTTTATTCCAGTCCACCGGGGAGCTGTTTTTT CASSLFQSTGELFF
TRBJ1-5 TRBD1 TRBV7-9 few TGTGCCAGGTCCGGGACGGACAGGGTAAATCAGCCCCAGCATTTT CARSGTDRVNQPQHF
TRBJ2-3 TRBD1 TRBV4-2 . TGTGCCAGCAGCCCGAACCCGGGACAGATCACAGATACGCAGTATTTT CASSPNPGQITDTQYF
TRBJ2-1 TRBD2 TRBV11-2 few TGTGCCAGCAGCCCGGGGAGGGCAGGGAGGAATGAGCAGTTCTTC CASSPGRAGRNEQFF
TRBJ1-1 . TRBV29-1 . TGCAGCGTCATCGGAGCCGTGATGGGGACTGAAGCTTTCTTT CSVIGAVMGTEAFF
TRBJ2-5 . TRBV7-2 few TGTGCCGGCACACCATGGCGGGGAGCGGAGACCCAGTACTTC CAGTPWRGAETQYF
TRBJ2-5 . TRBV29-1 many TGCAGCGTCGTCTGGGACCCCCTGGCGGAGACCCAGTACTTC CSVVWDPLAETQYF
TRBJ2-7 . TRBV15 . TGTGCCACCAGCACTTTTAGGGGCTCCCCCCAGCAGTACTTC CATSTFRGSPQQYF
TRBJ2-2 . TRBV29-1 . TGCAGCGTTGCCAAACAGGGTGGCGGGGAGCTGTTTTTT CSVAKQGGGELFF
TRBJ2-3 . TRBV11-2 few TGTGCCAGCAGCTTAGATGGGCCGCAGTATTTT CASSLDGPQYF
TRBJ2-3 . TRBV7-2 . TGTGCCAGCAGCCAACACCGGGATACGCAGTATTTT CASSQHRDTQYF
TRBJ2-1 . TRBV2 . TGTGCCAGCAGTACCCTAGTCCTGGGGGTGGATGAGCAGTTCTTC CASSTLVLGVDEQFF
TRBJ1-3 . TRBV4-2 . TGTGCCAGCAGCCAAGAAACCCTCTCTGGAAACACCATATATTTT CASSQETLSGNTIYF
TRBJ2-1 TRBD2 TRBV20-1 . TGCAGTGCCAGGACTAGCGGGGGCTTTAATGAGCAGTTCTTC CSARTSGGFNEQFF
TRBJ2-7 TRBD1 TRBV12-3/TRBV12-4 few TGTGCCAGCAGAATCGGGACAGCCTCCCAGTACTTC CASRIGTASQYF
TRBJ2-1 TRBD1 TRBV12-3/TRBV12-4 few TGTGCCAGCAGTCACGGGACAGGTGAGCAGTTCTTC CASSHGTGEQFF
TRBJ2-7 TRBD1 TRBV7-2 . TGTGCCAGCAGTCAGGACAGGGGGAAATCCTACGAGCAGTACTTC CASSQDRGKSYEQYF
TRBJ2-2 . TRBV6-2/TRBV6-3 . TGTGCCAGCAGTTGGGTCGACCCAAACACCGGGGAGCTGTTTTTT CASSWVDPNTGELFF
TRBJ1-2 . TRBV7-2 . TGTGCCAGCAGCCCCCATGTTCGGACAGCGTTTGGCTACACCTTC CASSPHVRTAFGYTF
TRBJ2-1 . TRBV12-3/TRBV12-4 . TGTGCCAGCAGTGGGCGACTAGGTTTGTCGGTCTTC CASSGRLGLSVF
TRBJ2-4 . TRBV12-3/TRBV12-4 few TGTGCCAGCAGTTTAATTTTTGGAGCCAAAAACATTCAGTACTTC CASSLIFGAKNIQYF
TRBJ2-7 . TRBV29-1 many TGCAGCGCTCTAGCGTCGGCCGAGCAGTACTTC CSALASAEQYF
TRBJ1-6 TRBD1 TRBV5-1 few TGCGCCAGCAGCGAGCAGGGACAGATCGGATCACCCCTCCACTTT CASSEQGQIGSPLHF
TRBJ1-6 TRBD1 TRBV7-8 once TGTGCCAGCAGCGCCAGGGACAGCCAGAATTCACCCCTCCACTTT CASSARDSQNSPLHF
TRBJ2-3 . TRBV6-5 many TGTGCCAGCAGTTACCAGAAGGGTAGCACAGATACGCAGTATTTT CASSYQKGSTDTQYF
TRBJ2-1 TRBD1 TRBV11-2 once TGTGCCAGCAGCTTGTGGCGGACAGGCTCCTACAATGAGCAGTTCTTC CASSLWRTGSYNEQFF
TRBJ1-2 . TRBV6-1 few TGTGCCAGCAGGGAAAGGGGACAAAGTCGGGATGGCTACACCTTC CASRERGQSRDGYTF